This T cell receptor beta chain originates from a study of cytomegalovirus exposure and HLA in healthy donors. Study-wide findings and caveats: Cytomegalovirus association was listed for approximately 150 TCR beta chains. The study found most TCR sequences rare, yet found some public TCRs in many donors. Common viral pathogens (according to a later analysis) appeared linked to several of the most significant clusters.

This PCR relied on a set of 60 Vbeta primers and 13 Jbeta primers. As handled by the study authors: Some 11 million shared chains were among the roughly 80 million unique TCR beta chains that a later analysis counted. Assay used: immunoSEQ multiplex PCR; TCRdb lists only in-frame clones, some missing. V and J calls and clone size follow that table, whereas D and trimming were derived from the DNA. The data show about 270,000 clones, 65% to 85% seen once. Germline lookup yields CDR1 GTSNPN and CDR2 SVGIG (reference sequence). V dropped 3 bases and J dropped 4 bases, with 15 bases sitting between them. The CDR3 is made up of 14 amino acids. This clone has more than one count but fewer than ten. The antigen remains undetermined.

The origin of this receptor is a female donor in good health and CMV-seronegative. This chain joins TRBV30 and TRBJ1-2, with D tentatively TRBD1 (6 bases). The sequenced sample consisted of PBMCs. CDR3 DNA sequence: TGTGCCTGGAGAGAGGACAGTCGGCGCTATGGCTACACCTTC. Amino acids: CAWREDSRRYGYTF.